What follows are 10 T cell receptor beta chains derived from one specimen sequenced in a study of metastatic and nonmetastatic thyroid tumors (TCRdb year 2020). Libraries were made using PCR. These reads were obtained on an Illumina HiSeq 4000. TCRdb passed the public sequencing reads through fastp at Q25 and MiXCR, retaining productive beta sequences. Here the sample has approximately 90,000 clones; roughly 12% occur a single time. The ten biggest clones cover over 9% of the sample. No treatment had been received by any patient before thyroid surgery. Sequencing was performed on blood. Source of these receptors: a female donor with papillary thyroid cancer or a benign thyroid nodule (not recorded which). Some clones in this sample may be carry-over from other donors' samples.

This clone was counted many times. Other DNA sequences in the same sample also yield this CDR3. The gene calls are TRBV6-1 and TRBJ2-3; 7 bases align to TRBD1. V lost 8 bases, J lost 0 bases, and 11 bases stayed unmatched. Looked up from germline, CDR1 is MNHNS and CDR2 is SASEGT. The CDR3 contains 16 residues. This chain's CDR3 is CASQTGLRVSTDTQYF. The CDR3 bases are TGTGCCAGCCAGACAGGGTTGCGGGTTAGCACAGATACGCAGTATTTT.

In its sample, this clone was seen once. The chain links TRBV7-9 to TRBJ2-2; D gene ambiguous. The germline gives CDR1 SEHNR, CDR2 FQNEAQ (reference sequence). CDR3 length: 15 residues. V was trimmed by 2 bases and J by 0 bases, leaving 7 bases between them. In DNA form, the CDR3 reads TGTGCCAGCAGCTTAAGAAGTGCGAACACCGGGGAGCTGTTTTTT. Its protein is CASSLRSANTGELFF.

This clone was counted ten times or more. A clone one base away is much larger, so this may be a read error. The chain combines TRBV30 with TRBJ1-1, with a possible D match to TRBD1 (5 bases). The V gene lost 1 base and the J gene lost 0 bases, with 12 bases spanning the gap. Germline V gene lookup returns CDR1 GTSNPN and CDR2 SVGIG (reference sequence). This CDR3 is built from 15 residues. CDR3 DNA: TGTGCCTGGAGTGCGAGGGGATTGGTGAACACTGAAGCTTTCTTT. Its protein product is CAWSARGLVNTEAFF.

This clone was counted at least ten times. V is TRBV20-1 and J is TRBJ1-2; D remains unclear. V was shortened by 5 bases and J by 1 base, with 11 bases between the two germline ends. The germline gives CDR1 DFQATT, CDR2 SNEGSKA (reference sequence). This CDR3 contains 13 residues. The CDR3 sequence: CSARPRSNYGYTF. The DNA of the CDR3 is TGCAGTGCTCGCCCCAGGAGTAACTATGGCTACACCTTC.

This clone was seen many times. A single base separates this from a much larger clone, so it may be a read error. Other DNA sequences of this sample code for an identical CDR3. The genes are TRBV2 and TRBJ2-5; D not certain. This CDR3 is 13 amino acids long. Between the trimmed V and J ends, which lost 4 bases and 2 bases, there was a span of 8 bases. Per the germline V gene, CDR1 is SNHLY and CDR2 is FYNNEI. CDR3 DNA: TGTGCCAGCAGTGGTGGGCAGCAAGAGACCCAGTACTTC. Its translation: CASSGGQQETQYF.

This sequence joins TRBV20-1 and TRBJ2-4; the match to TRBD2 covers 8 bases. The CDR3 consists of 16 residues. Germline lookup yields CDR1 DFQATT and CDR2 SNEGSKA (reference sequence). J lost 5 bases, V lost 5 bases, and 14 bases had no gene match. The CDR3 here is CSAGVGPGGLQNIQYF. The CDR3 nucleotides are TGCAGTGCTGGAGTAGGGCCGGGGGGGCTCCAAAACATTCAGTACTTC.

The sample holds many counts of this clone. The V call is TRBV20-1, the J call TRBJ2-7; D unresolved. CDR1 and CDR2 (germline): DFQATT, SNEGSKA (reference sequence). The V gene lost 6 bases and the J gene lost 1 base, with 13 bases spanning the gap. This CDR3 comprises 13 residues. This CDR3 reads CSALRTESYEQYF. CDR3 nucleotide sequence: TGCAGTGCCCTCAGGACGGAATCCTACGAGCAGTACTTC.

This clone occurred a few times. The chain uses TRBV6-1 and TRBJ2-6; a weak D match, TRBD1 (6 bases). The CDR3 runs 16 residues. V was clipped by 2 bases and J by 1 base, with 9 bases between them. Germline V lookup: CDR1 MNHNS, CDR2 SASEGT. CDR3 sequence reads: CASSEQQGSGANVLTF. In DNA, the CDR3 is TGTGCCAGCAGTGAACAACAGGGTTCTGGGGCCAACGTCCTGACTTTC.

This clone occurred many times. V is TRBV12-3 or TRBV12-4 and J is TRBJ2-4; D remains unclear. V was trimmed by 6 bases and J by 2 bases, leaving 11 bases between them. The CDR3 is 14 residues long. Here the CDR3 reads CASSETYSKNIQYF. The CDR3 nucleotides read TGTGCCAGCAGCGAGACCTATTCCAAAAACATTCAGTACTTC.

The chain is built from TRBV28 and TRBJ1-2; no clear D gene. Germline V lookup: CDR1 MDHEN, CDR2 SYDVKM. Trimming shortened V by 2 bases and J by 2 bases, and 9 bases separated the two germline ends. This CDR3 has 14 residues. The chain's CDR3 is CASSLGSMNYGYTF. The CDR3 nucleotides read TGTGCCAGCAGTTTAGGCTCAATGAACTATGGCTACACCTTC.